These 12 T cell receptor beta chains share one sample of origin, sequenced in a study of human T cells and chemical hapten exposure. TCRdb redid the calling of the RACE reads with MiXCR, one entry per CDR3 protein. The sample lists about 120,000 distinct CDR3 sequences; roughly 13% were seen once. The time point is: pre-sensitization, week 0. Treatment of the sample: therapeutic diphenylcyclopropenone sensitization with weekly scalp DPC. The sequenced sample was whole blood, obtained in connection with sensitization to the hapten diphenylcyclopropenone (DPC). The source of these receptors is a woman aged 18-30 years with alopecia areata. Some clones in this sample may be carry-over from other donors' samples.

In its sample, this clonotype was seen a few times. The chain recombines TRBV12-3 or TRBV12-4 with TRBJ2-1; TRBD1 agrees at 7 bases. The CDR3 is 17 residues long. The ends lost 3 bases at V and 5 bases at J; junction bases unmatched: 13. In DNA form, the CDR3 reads TGTGCCAGCAGTTTTACAAGAGGGGGCTTAGGGAACAATGAGCAGTTCTTC. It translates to CASSFTRGGLGNNEQFF.

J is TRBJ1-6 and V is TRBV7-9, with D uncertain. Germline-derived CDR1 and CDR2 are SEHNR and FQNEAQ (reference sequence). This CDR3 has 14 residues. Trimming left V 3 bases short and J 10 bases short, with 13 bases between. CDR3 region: CASSLGLEESPLHF. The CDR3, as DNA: TGTGCCAGCAGCTTGGGCCTGGAGGAATCACCCCTCCACTTT.

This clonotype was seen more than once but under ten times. The CDR3 protein is CASSQNRQNTEAFF. The CDR3 DNA reads TGTGCCAGCAGCCAGAACAGGCAGAACACTGAAGCTTTCTTT. The chain carries TRBV2 and TRBJ1-1; D may be TRBD1 (5 bases). Trimming pared 6 bases from V and 1 base from J, leaving 12 bases between. Germline loops: CDR1 SNHLY, CDR2 FYNNEI. CDR3 length: 14 amino acids. Full variable domain (rest looked up from reference TRBV2 and TRBJ1-1): EPEVTQTPSHQVTQMGQEVILRCVPISNHLYFYWYRQILGQKVEFLVSFYNNEISEKSEIFDDQFSVERPDGSNFTLKIRSTKLEDSAMYFCASSQNRQNTEAFFGQGTRLTVV.

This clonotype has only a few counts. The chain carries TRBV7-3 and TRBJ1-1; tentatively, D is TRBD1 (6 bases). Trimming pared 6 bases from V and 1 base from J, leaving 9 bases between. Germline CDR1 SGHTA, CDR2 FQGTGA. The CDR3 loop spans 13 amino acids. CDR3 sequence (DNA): TGTGCCAGCAGAAAGGACAGGAACACTGAAGCTTTCTTT. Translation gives CASRKDRNTEAFF.

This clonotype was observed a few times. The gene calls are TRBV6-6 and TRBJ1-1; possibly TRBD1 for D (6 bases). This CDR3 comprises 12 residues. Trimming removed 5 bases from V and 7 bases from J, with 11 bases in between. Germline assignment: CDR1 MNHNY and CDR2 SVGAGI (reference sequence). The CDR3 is CASSRTGFEAFF. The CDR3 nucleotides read TGTGCCAGCAGTCGCACAGGGTTTGAAGCTTTCTTT.

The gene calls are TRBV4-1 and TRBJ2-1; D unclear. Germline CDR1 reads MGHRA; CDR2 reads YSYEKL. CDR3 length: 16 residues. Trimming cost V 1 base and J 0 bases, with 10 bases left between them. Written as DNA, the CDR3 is TGCGCCAGCAGCCAAGGTCCAGTCAGCTCCTACAATGAGCAGTTCTTC. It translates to CASSQGPVSSYNEQFF.

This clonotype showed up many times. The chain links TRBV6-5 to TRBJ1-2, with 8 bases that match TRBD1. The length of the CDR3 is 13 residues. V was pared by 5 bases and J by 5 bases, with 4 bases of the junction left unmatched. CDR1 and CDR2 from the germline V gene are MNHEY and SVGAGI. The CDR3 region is CASSPGTGYGYTF. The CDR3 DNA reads TGTGCCAGCAGTCCCGGGACAGGTTATGGCTACACCTTC.

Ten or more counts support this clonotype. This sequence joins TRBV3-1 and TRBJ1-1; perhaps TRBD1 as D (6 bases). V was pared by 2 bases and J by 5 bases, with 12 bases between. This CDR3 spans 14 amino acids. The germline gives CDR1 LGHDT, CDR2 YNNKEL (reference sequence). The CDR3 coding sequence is TGTGCCAGCAGCCAAAGGGGGTCAGGGACTGAAGCTTTCTTT. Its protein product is CASSQRGSGTEAFF.

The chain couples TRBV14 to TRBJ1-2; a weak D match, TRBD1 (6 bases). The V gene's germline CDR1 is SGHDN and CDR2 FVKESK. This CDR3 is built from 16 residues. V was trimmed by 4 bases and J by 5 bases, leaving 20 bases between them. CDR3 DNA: TGTGCCAGCAGCCGCGCCCTGGGGGCGATTGGGTATGGCTACACCTTC. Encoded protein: CASSRALGAIGYGYTF.

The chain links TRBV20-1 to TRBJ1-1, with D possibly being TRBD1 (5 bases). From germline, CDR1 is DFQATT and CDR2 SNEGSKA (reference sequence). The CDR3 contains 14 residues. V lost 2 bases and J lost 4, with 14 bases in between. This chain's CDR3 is CSARIQGGITEAFF. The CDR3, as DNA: TGCAGTGCTAGAATCCAGGGAGGAATCACTGAAGCTTTCTTT.

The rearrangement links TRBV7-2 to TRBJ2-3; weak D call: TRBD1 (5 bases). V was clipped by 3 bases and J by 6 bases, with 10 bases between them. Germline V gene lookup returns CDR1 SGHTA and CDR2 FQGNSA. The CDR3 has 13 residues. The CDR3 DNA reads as TGTGCCAGCAGCTTTCATCAGGGCGATACGCAGTATTTT. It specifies CASSFHQGDTQYF.

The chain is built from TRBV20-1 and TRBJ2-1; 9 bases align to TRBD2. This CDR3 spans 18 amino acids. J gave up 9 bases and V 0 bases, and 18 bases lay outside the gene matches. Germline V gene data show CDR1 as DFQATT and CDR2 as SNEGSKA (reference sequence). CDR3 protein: CSARDILRGGGAEIEQFF. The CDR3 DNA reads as TGCAGTGCTAGAGATATTTTAAGAGGCGGGGGGGCCGAGATTGAGCAGTTCTTC.